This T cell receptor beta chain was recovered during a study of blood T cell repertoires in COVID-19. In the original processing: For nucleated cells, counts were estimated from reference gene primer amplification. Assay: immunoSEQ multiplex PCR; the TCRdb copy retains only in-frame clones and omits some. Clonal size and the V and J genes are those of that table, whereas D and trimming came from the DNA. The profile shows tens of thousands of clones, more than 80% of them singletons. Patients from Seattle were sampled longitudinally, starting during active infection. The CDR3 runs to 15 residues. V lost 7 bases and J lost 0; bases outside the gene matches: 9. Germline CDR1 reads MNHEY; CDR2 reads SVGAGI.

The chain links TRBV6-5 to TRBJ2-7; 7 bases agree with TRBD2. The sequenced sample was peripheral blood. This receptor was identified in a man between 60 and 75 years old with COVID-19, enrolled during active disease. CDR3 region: CASTPGGGSSYEQYF. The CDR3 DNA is TGTGCCAGCACCCCGGGAGGAGGGAGCTCCTACGAGCAGTACTTC.